These 3 T cell receptor beta chains were all obtained from the same sample, sequenced in a study of T-cell reconstitution after alpha-beta-depleted transplantation in children. Preparing the TCRbeta library involved the use of unique molecular identifiers. TCRdb ran MiXCR on the PCR reads and lists one entry per CDR3 protein. The sample has hundreds of thousands of distinct CDR3 sequences, 10% to 15% seen once. This material consisted of PBMCs, taken before TCRalphabeta/CD19-depleted stem cell transplant. Receptors originate from a girl under 10 years old with congenital amegakaryocytic thrombocytopenia, due to receive a stem cell transplant.

This clonotype came up a few times. This rearrangement joins TRBV7-8 to TRBJ2-7; no clear D gene. The CDR3 runs 15 residues. Germline V gene data show CDR1 as SGHVS and CDR2 as FQNEAQ. Trimming stripped 2 bases from V and 6 bases from J, with 17 bases between. CDR3 DNA sequence: TGTGCCAGCAGCTTAAGGTTTGGAAGTACCGTCGAGCAGTACTTC. This codes for CASSLRFGSTVEQYF. The full variable domain, with the rest looked up from reference TRBV7-8 and TRBJ2-7, is GAGVSQSPRYKVAKRGQDVALRCDPISGHVSLFWYQQALGQGPEFLTYFQNEAQLDKSGLPSDRFFAERPEGSVSTLKIQRTQQEDSAVYLCASSLRFGSTVEQYFGPGTRLTVT.

This clonotype was seen at least ten times. DNA for the CDR3: TGTGCCAGCGGGGGGGAATGGGTTTCCCATGAGCAGTTCTTC. The encoded protein is CASGGEWVSHEQFF. V and J are TRBV7-2 and TRBJ2-1; 7 bases align to TRBD2. The CDR3 covers 14 residues. The germline gives CDR1 SGHTA, CDR2 FQGNSA. V dropped 8 bases and J dropped 8; count of bases not matched to a gene: 12.

This clonotype has ten or more counts. The V gene is TRBV20-1, the J gene TRBJ2-3, with 7 nucleotides matching TRBD1. The CDR3 length is 13 residues. Trimming took 1 base from V and 5 from J; bases not matched to a gene: 3. The germline V gene has CDR1 DFQATT and CDR2 SNEGSKA (reference sequence). The CDR3 loop reads CSARVAGGDTQYF. The DNA for the CDR3 is TGCAGTGCTAGAGTGGCAGGGGGAGATACGCAGTATTTT.